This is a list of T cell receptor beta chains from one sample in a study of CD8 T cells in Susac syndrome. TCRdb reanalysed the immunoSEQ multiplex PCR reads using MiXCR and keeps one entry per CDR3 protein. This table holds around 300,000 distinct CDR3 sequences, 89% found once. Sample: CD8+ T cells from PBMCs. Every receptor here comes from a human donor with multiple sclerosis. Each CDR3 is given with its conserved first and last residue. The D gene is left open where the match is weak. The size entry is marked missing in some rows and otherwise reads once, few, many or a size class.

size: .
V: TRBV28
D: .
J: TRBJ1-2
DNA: TGTGCCAGCAGGTCGTTGAGGGGTTCCTATGGCTACACCTTC
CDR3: CASRSLRGSYGYTF

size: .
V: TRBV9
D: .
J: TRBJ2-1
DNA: TGTGCCAGCAGCTCCTCCGGGAGCCCTCGGGCGGGTGAGCAGTTCTTC
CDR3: CASSSSGSPRAGEQFF

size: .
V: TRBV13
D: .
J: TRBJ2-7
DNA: TGTGCCAGCAGCGCGGACACGACCTACGAGCAGTACTTC
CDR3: CASSADTTYEQYF

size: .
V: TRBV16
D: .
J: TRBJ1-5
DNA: TGTGCCAGCACCCCCGGGACTCAACTCTTAGGCAATCAGCCCCAGCATTTT
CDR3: CASTPGTQLLGNQPQHF

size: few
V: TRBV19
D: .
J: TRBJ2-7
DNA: TGTGCCAGTAGTATAGATCCCGGGGATCCCCGAAGGGAGCAGTACTTC
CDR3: CASSIDPGDPRREQYF

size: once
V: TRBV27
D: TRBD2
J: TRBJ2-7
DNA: TGTGCCAGCAGTTCTGCGAAGCTCGCGGGGGGGCTGATGTTCTTTTACGAGCAGTACTTC
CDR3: CASSSAKLAGGLMFFYEQYF

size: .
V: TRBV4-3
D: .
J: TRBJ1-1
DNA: TGCGCCAGCAGCCAACTAGGGGGGGGCGTGAGCACTGAAGCTTTCTTT
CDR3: CASSQLGGGVSTEAFF

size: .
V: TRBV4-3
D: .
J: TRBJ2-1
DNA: TGCGCCAGCAGCCCAGGACTGTCGAATGAGCAGTTCTTC
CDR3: CASSPGLSNEQFF

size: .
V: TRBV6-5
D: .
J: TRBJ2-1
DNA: TGTGCCAGCAGTTACTCGAGAGCTAGCGCAAATGAGCAGTTCTTC
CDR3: CASSYSRASANEQFF

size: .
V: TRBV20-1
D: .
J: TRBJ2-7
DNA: TGCAGTGCTAGAGATGGGGAACAGGCCTCCTACGAGCAGTACTTC
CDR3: CSARDGEQASYEQYF

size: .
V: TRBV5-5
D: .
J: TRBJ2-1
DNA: TGTGCCAGCAGCTTCCGGCAGGGAAATGAGCAGTTCTTC
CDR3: CASSFRQGNEQFF

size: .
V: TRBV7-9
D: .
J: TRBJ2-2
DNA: TGTGCCAGCAGCTTAGAACTTAACGCCGGGGAGCTGTTTTTT
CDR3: CASSLELNAGELFF